This entry lists 10 T cell receptor beta chains sequenced from one sample in a study of identical twins (dated by TCRdb to about 2016). Libraries were constructed by 5' RACE. Sequenced on an Illumina HiSeq 2000. The public reads were run again by TCRdb, first through fastp at Q25 and then through MiXCR, and only productive beta chains were kept. Each record represents a unique CDR3 protein, reported with the most common genes and DNA among its rows. This sample comprises about 500,000 distinct CDR3 sequences, roughly an eighth of them detected only once. In total, the top ten clones hold approximately 1% of the sample. The data were also submitted as part of a second study, on yellow fever vaccine responses in identical twins.

Source material: CD4+ T cells sorted from blood. These receptors all stem from a woman between 18 and 29 years old in good health.

This clonotype was detected ten times or more. CDR3 residues: CASSPAGSTDTQYF. DNA for the CDR3: TGTGCCAGCAGCCCAGCGGGGAGCACAGATACGCAGTATTTT. The V and J genes are TRBV7-9 and TRBJ2-3; 7 bases are a match to TRBD2. Germline V gene data show CDR1 as SEHNR and CDR2 as FQNEAQ (reference sequence). The CDR3 consists of 14 residues. Trimming took 5 bases from V and 0 from J; bases not matched to a gene: 2.

The table lists this clonotype with a few counts. The chain has TRBV12-3 or TRBV12-4 and TRBJ2-7, with 7 nucleotides matching TRBD2. The CDR3 has 13 residues. V dropped 5 bases and J dropped 2; count of bases not matched to a gene: 3. The CDR3 is CASSSGMAYEQYF. CDR3 DNA sequence: TGTGCCAGCAGTAGCGGGATGGCCTACGAGCAGTACTTC.

V and J are TRBV2 and TRBJ2-2; D uncertain. Germline V gene lookup returns CDR1 SNHLY and CDR2 FYNNEI. The CDR3 sequence is 14 residues long. The V end lost 3 bases, the J end lost 1 base, and 6 bases lay between the germline ends. The CDR3 DNA follows: TGTGCCAGCAGTGATGCCCGGAACACCGGGGAGCTGTTTTTT. Protein product: CASSDARNTGELFF. The entire variable domain, with the rest obtained from reference TRBV2 and TRBJ2-2, is as follows: EPEVTQTPSHQVTQMGQEVILRCVPISNHLYFYWYRQILGQKVEFLVSFYNNEISEKSEIFDDQFSVERPDGSNFTLKIRSTKLEDSAMYFCASSDARNTGELFFGEGSRLTVL.

This clonotype was picked up one time. CDR3 amino acids: CASSLVGFNEQFF. CDR3 in DNA: TGTGCCAGCAGTTTGGTGGGGTTCAATGAGCAGTTCTTC. V is TRBV12-3 or TRBV12-4 and J is TRBJ2-1, with D hard to call. Trimming left V 3 bases short and J 6 bases short, with 9 bases between. The CDR3 totals 13 residues.

The chain employs TRBV6-2 or TRBV6-3 and TRBJ2-1, with TRBD2 matching over 8 bases. V trimming: 0 bases; J trimming: 3 bases; junction bases outside the gene matches: 4. Germline V lookup: CDR1 MNHEY, CDR2 SVGEGT. CDR3 size: 16 residues. The CDR3 DNA sequence: TGTGCCAGCAGTTACTCTATAGCGGGGATCTACAATGAGCAGTTCTTC. Encoded protein: CASSYSIAGIYNEQFF.

This clonotype was counted only a few times. The chain carries TRBV4-2 and TRBJ2-1; TRBD2 aligns across 10 bases. J gave up 13 bases and V 0 bases, and 9 bases lay outside the gene matches. Germline CDR1 LGHNA, CDR2 YNFKEQ. The CDR3 covers 15 residues. This chain's CDR3 is CASSQDGVLAGEQFF. In DNA form, the CDR3 reads TGTGCCAGCAGCCAAGATGGAGTTCTAGCGGGAGAACAGTTCTTC.

The V and J genes are TRBV2 and TRBJ1-2; D perhaps matches TRBD1 (5 bases). Between the trimmed V and J ends, which lost 6 bases and 8 bases, there was a span of 13 bases. CDR1 and CDR2 (germline): SNHLY, FYNNEI. The length of the CDR3 is 12 residues. CDR3 sequence reads: CASSRDLGGYTF. Here the CDR3 DNA reads TGTGCCAGCAGCCGGGACCTCGGAGGCTACACCTTC.

This clonotype was recorded many times. The chain combines TRBV3-1 with TRBJ1-1; no clear D. The CDR3 covers 14 residues. Germline values: CDR1 LGHDT, CDR2 YNNKEL (reference sequence). V lost 2 bases and J 4 bases, leaving 11 bases between the germline ends. The CDR3 DNA reads TGTGCCAGCAGCCAACCTGGGCCTGGCACTGAAGCTTTCTTT. Protein sequence: CASSQPGPGTEAFF.

This clonotype was seen ten or more times. The chain recombines TRBV12-3 or TRBV12-4 with TRBJ2-5; TRBD1 matches at 8 bases. The CDR3 extends over 14 amino acids. Trimming removed 4 bases from V and 4 bases from J; junction bases left unmatched: 5. CDR3 nucleotides: TGTGCCAGCAGTTCGGGACAGGTGGGAGAGACCCAGTACTTC. Protein: CASSSGQVGETQYF.

The chain recombines TRBV25-1 with TRBJ2-7; weak D call: TRBD1 (6 bases). The CDR3 runs 13 residues. CDR1 and CDR2 (germline): MGHDK, SYGVNS. Trimming pared 1 base from V and 2 bases from J, leaving 6 bases between. The CDR3 DNA reads as TGTGCCAGCAGTGAATGGACAGCCTACGAGCAGTACTTC. The encoded protein is CASSEWTAYEQYF.